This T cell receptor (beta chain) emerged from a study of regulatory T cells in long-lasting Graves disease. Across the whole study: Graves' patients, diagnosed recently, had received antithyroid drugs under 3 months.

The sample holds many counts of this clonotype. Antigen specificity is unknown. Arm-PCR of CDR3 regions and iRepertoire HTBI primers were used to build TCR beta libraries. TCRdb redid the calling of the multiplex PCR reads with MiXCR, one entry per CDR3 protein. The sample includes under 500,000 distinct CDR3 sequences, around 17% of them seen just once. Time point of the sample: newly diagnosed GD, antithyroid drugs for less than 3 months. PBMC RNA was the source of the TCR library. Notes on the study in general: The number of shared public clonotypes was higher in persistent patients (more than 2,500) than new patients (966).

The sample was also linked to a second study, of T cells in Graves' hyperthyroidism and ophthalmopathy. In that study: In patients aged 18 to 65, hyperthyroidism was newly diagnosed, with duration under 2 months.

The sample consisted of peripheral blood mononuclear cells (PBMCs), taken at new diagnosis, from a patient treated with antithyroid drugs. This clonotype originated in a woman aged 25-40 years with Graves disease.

The CDR3 bases are TGTGCCAGCAGCGTAGATCAAGGGGATGGGGAGACCCAGTACTTC. It encodes CASSVDQGDGETQYF. The gene calls are TRBV9 and TRBJ2-5, with D perhaps TRBD1 (5 bases). V dropped 0 bases and J dropped 5 bases, with 14 bases sitting between them. The length of the CDR3 is 15 residues. Per germline, CDR1 SGDLS and CDR2 YYNGEE.